This T cell receptor (beta chain) is drawn from a study of blood T cell repertoires in COVID-19. Study background: Sources were T cells, B-cell-depleted T cells, or PBMCs; the material itself was cDNA or gDNA.

Germline V gene lookup returns CDR1 SGHTA and CDR2 FQGNSA. This CDR3 contains 19 residues. Trimming cost V 4 bases and J 0 bases; bases outside gene matches: 17. Produced via immunoSEQ multiplex PCR; TCRdb's table is partial and in-frame only. This sample carries 310,000 or so clones, roughly 88% of them seen once, and the ten largest clones take about 1.6%. Source material: peripheral blood. The TCR sequence derives from a woman in her fifties or sixties with acute or convalescent COVID-19. The chain is built from TRBV7-2 and TRBJ2-7, with 8 bases lining up with TRBD2. CDR3 residues: CASSSTFHSSGRSSYEQYF. CDR3 nucleotide sequence: TGTGCCAGCAGCTCAACTTTCCACTCTAGCGGGCGAAGCTCCTACGAGCAGTACTTC.